This T cell receptor (beta chain) derives from a study of T cells after yellow fever vaccination. Germline CDR1 is GTSNPN and CDR2 is SVGIG (reference sequence). There are 13 residues in the CDR3. V gave up 3 bases and J gave up 2 bases, with 9 bases separating them. Regarding the study as a whole: Abundant clonotypes from the bulk population could contaminate FACS-sorted repertoires.

TCRdb re-analysed the 5' RACE reads in MiXCR, keeping a single row per CDR3 protein. The table shows about 340,000 distinct CDR3 sequences, with 8.5% to 10% occurring only once. The table lists this clonotype with a few counts. Its antigen is not identified. The source was PBMCs, collected on the day of the first yellow fever vaccination. V and J are TRBV30 and TRBJ2-3, with unresolved D. This clonotype originated in a man between 18 and 35 years old who received the YFV17D yellow fever vaccine. The CDR3 loop reads CAWRSRSTDTQYF. In DNA form, the CDR3 reads TGTGCCTGGAGAAGCAGGTCCACAGATACGCAGTATTTT. The full variable domain, completed using reference TRBV30 and TRBJ2-3, is SQTIHQWPATLVQPVGSPLSLECTVEGTSNPNLYWYRQAAGRGLQLLFYSVGIGQISSEVPQNLSASRPQDRQFILSSKKLLLSDSGFYLCAWRSRSTDTQYFGPGTRLTVL.